Sequencing of this T cell receptor beta chain was carried out in a study of T cells in Graves' hyperthyroidism and ophthalmopathy (dated by TCRdb to between 2017 and 2020). As for the study more broadly: Peripheral blood was collected at initial diagnosis, before any treatment. Following sampling, methimazole starting at 30 mg daily was given to hyperthyroidism patients, and high-dose intravenous methylprednisolone was given to ophthalmopathy patients. A discovery cohort of approximately 100 patients, about 40 with Graves' ophthalmopathy and over 55 with stable Graves' hyperthyroidism, was used to find distinguishing TCR V-J signatures. Whether ophthalmopathy could be predicted prospectively was tested in an independent validation cohort made up of fewer than 20 hyperthyroidism patients plus 17 patients who later progressed to ophthalmopathy. According to the paper, TCR Vbeta CDR3 sequencing was carried out on about 140 peripheral blood samples, which came from under 50 ophthalmopathy, about 75 hyperthyroidism and roughly 17 progressor patients. In addition, the study compared T-cell repertoires in thyroid tissue and in blood from over 5 Graves' hyperthyroidism patients. For training and testing, the 80 to 100 patients in the discovery cohort were randomly divided in a 7:3 ratio. What the work shows at the level of the full study, not this receptor alone: In validation, the model predicted progression to ophthalmopathy a median of roughly 6.2 months before onset, with roughly 70% sensitivity and more than 72% specificity. Most expanded thyroid clonotypes (frequency above 0.001) were also detected in blood, a finding suggesting that blood repertoires may reflect thyroid immune responses. Ophthalmopathy was separated from stable hyperthyroidism by a 13 V-J signature model, with approximately 85% sensitivity and about 84% specificity obtained in cross-validation and 80%/75% obtained in testing. Sample size was not statistically predetermined, and blinding of investigators to group allocation was not performed.

The CDR3, cysteine through phenylalanine, is 13 amino acids long. CDR3 DNA only is kept here, 39 bases in frame from base 1. V is trimmed back by 3 bases and J by 4 bases, and the junction contains 2 bases that no gene match accounts for. The germline V gene (reference sequence) yields GTSNPN for CDR1 and SVGIG for CDR2. Comments on this clonotype: Its antigen is currently not known. Nothing much larger sits one base from this clone, and base qualities are not available.

Ophthalmopathy patients had moderately to severely active disease, Clinical Activity Score of at least 3, NOSPECS grade of at least 4, and duration under 3 months. The study excluded patients with uncontrolled infections, other autoimmune diseases, pregnancy or lactation. Clinical symptoms, serum thyroxine and TRAb, thyroid ultrasound, and orbital computed tomography formed the basis for the diagnoses. Ficoll-Paque density gradient centrifugation was used to isolate PBMCs from 9.5 to 10 ml of fresh peripheral blood. Total RNA was extracted using Trizol reagent, and RNA quality was assessed on an Agilent 2100 Bioanalyzer. TCR beta CDR3 regions were amplified from RNA transcripts. The TCR CDR3 was subjected to a first round of RT-PCR using the HTBI primer set and the Qiagen OneStep RT-PCR kit. A second multiplex PCR round built the libraries, followed by size selection and purification. Libraries were sequenced paired-end with 100 bp reads on an Illumina HiSeq2000. The paper's data handling went like this. Raw data were processed with SOAPnuke, discarding reads with adapters, uncalled bases, mean Phred below 15, or no exact constant-primer or identifier match. High-quality paired reads were merged using COPE v1.2.5, and each unique nucleotide sequence was defined as a clonotype. MiTCR v1.1 was used to align the clonotypes against IMGT TRBV, TRBD and TRBJ reference segments. Analysis was restricted to V-J combinations with a frequency above 0.0001, which covered roughly 99% of repertoires. A TCS score was defined as the ratio between F50 (clonal expansion) and ExV (chaos), using BLOSUM62-based TCRdist between CDR3 peptides within each V-J. Welch's t-statistics and random forest reduced 500 to 650 V-J features to 10 to 15, which were used in a naive Bayes classifier (R e1071). TCRdb handled the public reads itself, with Q25 trimming in fastp and clone calling in MiXCR, and kept productive beta chains. Rows with one shared CDR3 protein collapse into an entry with the most common genes and DNA. The V and J calls here are based on TCRdb, not the publication. Here the sample has about 530,000 distinct CDR3 sequences; about 15% occur a single time. Of the sample, approximately 16% falls within the top ten clones.

The specimen was blood. This clonotype originated in a woman aged 18-35 years with Graves' ophthalmopathy. This chain joins TRBV30 to TRBJ1-5, and 8 junction bases match TRBD1. The CDR3 here reads CAWRDRDNQPQHF. The sequenced DNA is TGTGCCTGGAGGGACAGGGATAATCAGCCCCAGCATTTT.